This passage covers 25 T cell receptor beta chains from one sample sequenced in a study of cytomegalovirus exposure and HLA in healthy donors. Data came from immunoSEQ multiplex PCR; TCRdb stores just in-frame clones and leaves some out. This table holds about 66,000 clones, approximately 97% found once. Sequencing input: PBMCs. The receptors were gathered from a woman under 30 in good health and CMV-seropositive.

The chain is built from TRBV28 and TRBJ1-2; D not resolved. CDR3 length equals 13 residues. V dropped 3 bases and J dropped 3 bases, with 8 bases sitting between them. From germline, CDR1 is MDHEN and CDR2 SYDVKM. The DNA of the CDR3 is TGTGCCAGCAGTTTCTCACATGACTATGGCTACACCTTC. Protein: CASSFSHDYGYTF.

This rearrangement joins TRBV6-1 to TRBJ1-4; 9 bases align to TRBD1. This CDR3 spans 14 amino acids. Per germline, CDR1 MNHNS and CDR2 SASEGT. J was trimmed by 8 bases and V by 6 bases; bases with no gene match: 7. CDR3 in amino acids: CASREQGAIEKLFF. In nucleotides, the CDR3 is TGTGCCAGCAGGGAACAGGGGGCGATCGAAAAACTGTTTTTT.

The chain links TRBV27 to TRBJ2-2; weak D call: TRBD2 (6 bases). The CDR3 loop spans 15 amino acids. Germline CDR1 reads MNHEY; CDR2 reads SMNVEV (reference sequence). Trimming pared 3 bases from V and 7 bases from J, leaving 15 bases between. CDR3 amino acids: CASSFTGWRGGELFF. In nucleotides, the CDR3 is TGTGCCAGCAGTTTTACGGGGTGGAGGGGCGGGGAGCTGTTTTTT.

The rearrangement joins TRBV5-6 to TRBJ2-7, with D perhaps matching TRBD1 (5 bases). The CDR3 is 15 residues long. V shed 1 base and J shed 6 bases, with 17 bases lying between them. The germline gives CDR1 SGHDT, CDR2 YYEEEE. CDR3 nucleotide sequence: TGTGCCAGCAGCTTGTTGGGCAGGGCACGGTCCGAGCAGTACTTC. This sequence encodes CASSLLGRARSEQYF.

The chain combines TRBV28 with TRBJ1-4; a possible D gene is TRBD1 (5 bases). The CDR3 consists of 15 residues. CDR1 is MDHEN, CDR2 SYDVKM, per germline. V lost 4 bases to trimming and J lost 3 bases, with 12 bases between them. CDR3 coding DNA: TGTGCCAGCAGTTCCCCGTCAGGGTCTAATGAAAAACTGTTTTTT. This encodes CASSSPSGSNEKLFF. Supplemented by reference TRBV28 and TRBJ1-4, the full variable domain reads DVKVTQSSRYLVKRTGEKVFLECVQDMDHENMFWYRQDPGLGLRLIYFSYDVKMKEKGDIPEGYSVSREKKERFSLILESASTNQTSMYLCASSSPSGSNEKLFFGSGTQLSVL.

The J gene is TRBJ2-5, the V gene TRBV27; 8 bases line up with TRBD1. Unmatched junction bases numbered 2, after V lost 4 bases and J lost 4 bases. CDR3 length equals 13 residues. CDR1 is MNHEY, CDR2 SMNVEV, per germline (reference sequence). CDR3 DNA: TGTGCCAGCAGTTGGACAGGGAGAGAGACCCAGTACTTC. This sequence encodes CASSWTGRETQYF.

The chain joins TRBV2 to TRBJ2-4; a possible D gene is TRBD2 (6 bases). Germline lookup yields CDR1 SNHLY and CDR2 FYNNEI. Deletions cut 8 bases from V and 9 bases from J, with 14 bases between. This CDR3 is 12 amino acids long. The CDR3 region has the DNA TGTGCCAGCCGCCCACGGGGAGGCATTCAGTACTTC. It is translated as CASRPRGGIQYF.

The chain employs TRBV5-8 and TRBJ1-4; maybe TRBD1 (6 bases). Looked up from germline, CDR1 is SGHTS and CDR2 is YDEGEE. CDR3 size: 14 residues. Trimming stripped 4 bases from V and 10 bases from J, with 17 bases between. This CDR3 is CASSLFLVRGKLFF. The DNA of the CDR3 is TGTGCCAGCAGCCTATTTTTGGTCAGGGGAAAACTGTTTTTT.

V is TRBV6-5 and J is TRBJ2-7, with 7 bases that match TRBD1. CDR1 is MNHEY, CDR2 SVGAGI, per germline. The CDR3 totals 12 residues. V trimming: 7 bases; J trimming: 6 bases; junction bases outside the gene matches: 6. The CDR3 reads CASIKGGGEQYF. The CDR3 DNA reads as TGTGCCAGCATTAAAGGGGGCGGCGAGCAGTACTTC.

The CDR3 DNA reads TGTGCCAGCAGCTTTAGCGGCACCTCCTACAATGAGCAGTTCTTC. It codes for CASSFSGTSYNEQFF. The rearrangement uses TRBV11-3 and TRBJ2-1, with D perhaps matching TRBD2 (6 bases). This CDR3 has 15 amino acids. The V end lost 3 bases, the J end lost 0 bases, and 9 bases lay between the germline ends. Per the germline V gene, CDR1 is SGHNT and CDR2 is YENEEA.

The chain employs TRBV7-3 and TRBJ2-2; D is uncertain. The CDR3 is 14 amino acids. The germline CDR1 and CDR2 sequences are SGHTA and FQGTGA. V was trimmed by 2 bases and J by 4 bases, leaving 8 bases between them. CDR3 bases: TGTGCCAGCAGCTTACTTAGTTCCACCGGGGAGCTGTTTTTT. It specifies CASSLLSSTGELFF.

The chain joins TRBV2 to TRBJ1-2; D not certain. Per the germline V gene, CDR1 is SNHLY and CDR2 is FYNNEI. The CDR3 sequence is 10 residues long. Trimming removed 8 bases at V and 4 bases at J, with 5 bases between. CDR3 bases: TGTGCCAGCTATAGCTATGGCTACACCTTC. Amino acid sequence: CASYSYGYTF.

This chain connects TRBV29-1 to TRBJ2-7; no clear D. The V gene lost 7 bases and the J gene lost 1 base, with 11 bases spanning the gap. Germline loops: CDR1 SQVTM, CDR2 ANQGSEA. The length of the CDR3 is 12 residues. The CDR3 loop reads CSAEGGSYEQYF. The CDR3 region has the DNA TGCAGCGCGGAAGGCGGATCCTACGAGCAGTACTTC.

The rearrangement uses TRBV7-9 and TRBJ2-7, with 10 bases fitting TRBD2. CDR3 length: 14 amino acids. Unmatched junction bases numbered 4, after V lost 5 bases and J lost 3 bases. Per germline, CDR1 SEHNR and CDR2 FQNEAQ (reference sequence). This chain's CDR3 is CASSPVAGGYEQYF. The DNA for the CDR3 is TGTGCCAGCAGCCCAGTAGCGGGAGGCTACGAGCAGTACTTC.

The V and J genes are TRBV2 and TRBJ2-1, with a weak D call TRBD1 (5 bases). V shed 4 bases and J shed 7 bases, with 17 bases lying between them. Germline V gene sequence: CDR1 SNHLY, CDR2 FYNNEI. The CDR3 spans 15 residues. The CDR3 DNA reads TGTGCCAGCAGTGGGCGGACCCCTAAGGGGAATGAGCAGTTCTTC. Its translation is CASSGRTPKGNEQFF.

The V and J genes are TRBV5-6 and TRBJ2-3; TRBD1 matches at 8 bases. After removal of 2 bases from V and 3 bases from J, the junction contained 5 bases not matched to a gene. Per the germline V gene, CDR1 is SGHDT and CDR2 is YYEEEE. The CDR3 spans 15 residues. The CDR3 region is CASSFRRGQTDTQYF. The CDR3 region has the DNA TGTGCCAGCAGCTTCCGCAGGGGGCAGACAGATACGCAGTATTTT.

V usage is TRBV30 and J usage is TRBJ1-1; no definite D call. Germline-derived CDR1 and CDR2 are GTSNPN and SVGIG (reference sequence). CDR3 size: 14 residues. Trimming removed 3 bases at V and 0 bases at J, with 11 bases between. This chain's CDR3 is CAWSVGRVNTEAFF. The DNA for the CDR3 is TGTGCCTGGAGCGTAGGGCGGGTGAACACTGAAGCTTTCTTT.

J is TRBJ2-1 and V is TRBV12-5; TRBD2 agrees at 10 bases. The CDR3 covers 19 residues. Trimming took 1 base from V and 7 from J; bases not matched to a gene: 16. CDR1 LGHNT and CDR2 FRNRAP come from the germline V gene. The CDR3 DNA is TGTGCTAGTGGTTTGGCATCCGCCTCACTAGCGGGAACGGAGAATGAGCAGTTCTTC. Translation gives CASGLASASLAGTENEQFF.

This clone was observed a single time. The V gene is TRBV5-1, the J gene TRBJ1-3; D call uncertain. The CDR3 totals 11 residues. Germline lookup yields CDR1 SGHRS and CDR2 YFSETQ. V was trimmed by 4 bases and J by 4 bases, leaving 3 bases between them. The DNA for the CDR3 is TGCGCCAGCAGCAGCGGAAACACCATATATTTT. Protein: CASSSGNTIYF.

The J gene is TRBJ1-1, the V gene TRBV27; TRBD1 matches 9 bases. This CDR3 is 16 amino acids long. Per germline, CDR1 MNHEY and CDR2 SMNVEV (reference sequence). With 1 base clipped from V and 5 bases from J, the junction kept 8 bases outside the gene matches. The DNA of the CDR3 is TGTGCCAGCAGTTTATTCCAACAGGGGGCTGGGACTGAAGCTTTCTTT. This sequence encodes CASSLFQQGAGTEAFF.

The chain couples TRBV6-1 to TRBJ2-5; possibly TRBD2 for D (6 bases). This CDR3 region has 14 residues. Trimming removed 8 bases at V and 5 bases at J, with 18 bases between. Germline assignment: CDR1 MNHNS and CDR2 SASEGT. CDR3 region: CASLDYAIQETQYF. The CDR3 coding sequence is TGTGCCAGCTTGGACTACGCCATACAGGAGACCCAGTACTTC.

The CDR3 sequence is CASSYIGTSPGELFF. The CDR3 region has the DNA TGTGCCAGCTCCTATATCGGGACTTCCCCCGGGGAGCTGTTTTTT. The V call is TRBV11-2, the J call TRBJ2-2, with D possibly TRBD2 on 6 matching bases. CDR3 size: 15 residues. Germline V gene data show CDR1 as SGHAT and CDR2 as FQNNGV. The V gene lost 8 bases and the J gene lost 6 bases, with 19 bases spanning the gap.

J is TRBJ2-1 and V is TRBV29-1; TRBD2 matches 9 bases. The CDR3 extends over 16 amino acids. Germline lookup yields CDR1 SQVTM and CDR2 ANQGSEA. The trim removed 7 bases at V and 0 bases at J, leaving 10 bases unmatched. This chain's CDR3 is CSGSTSGGLSYNEQFF. The CDR3 nucleotides read TGCAGCGGTTCGACTAGCGGCGGCCTCTCCTACAATGAGCAGTTCTTC.

The V and J genes are TRBV27 and TRBJ2-3; 8 positions match TRBD2. This CDR3 contains 15 residues. Germline lookup yields CDR1 MNHEY and CDR2 SMNVEV (reference sequence). Trimming at V came to 4 bases and at J to 0 bases, leaving 3 bases not matched to a gene. CDR3 residues: CASSSGGVSTDTQYF. The CDR3 DNA follows: TGTGCCAGCAGTTCCGGGGGGGTGAGCACAGATACGCAGTATTTT.

With regard to this clone: The junction departs from the called germline gene at one end, perhaps through a read error. The V and J genes are TRBV7-3 and TRBJ2-2, with 9 bases aligning to TRBD2. This CDR3 region has 19 residues. The germline V gene encodes CDR1 SGHTA and CDR2 FQGTGA. CDR3 in amino acids: CASSLTGIAGVGNAGELFF. The CDR3 DNA is TGTGCCAGCAGCTTAACGGGGATAGCGGGAGTGGGGAACGCCGGGGAGCTGTTTTTT.